This TCR beta chain was captured in a study of T cell responses to AZD1222 COVID-19 vaccine. Per the germline V gene, CDR1 is LNHDA and CDR2 is SQIVND (reference sequence). The length of the CDR3 is 15 residues. V dropped 3 bases and J dropped 4 bases, with 13 bases sitting between them. Here immunoSEQ multiplex PCR was the method, and the copy in TCRdb shows in-frame clones only, minus some. The repertoire consists of 96,000 or so clones, with roughly 90% occurring once and the leading ten covering roughly 26%. Sequenced material: peripheral blood, taken on day 0 of AZD1222 vaccination. This chain joins TRBV19 and TRBJ2-1; TRBD2 is a possible D gene (6 bases). The receptor's source is an adult in good health. The CDR3 DNA sequence: TGTGCCAGTAGTATGGAGGGGCTTCTATACAATGAGCAGTTCTTC. This encodes CASSMEGLLYNEQFF.